This paragraph reports one TCR beta chain. Antigen specificity is unknown. The data belong to a study of long-term antiretroviral therapy in people with HIV. Overall study findings and caveats: Gathering of blood took place between the mid-2000s and the late 2010s, possibly under older ART regimens.

The libraries were made with immunoSEQ v3.0 at survey level. The repertoire was sequenced with immunoSEQ multiplex PCR; TCRdb's copy has only in-frame clones and lacks some. The table records under 45,000 clones, roughly nine tenths of them present only once. The CDR3 extends over 17 amino acids. Trimming took off 0 bases at V and 1 base at J, with 14 bases between the two ends. CDR1 and CDR2 (germline): SGHRS, YFSETQ. The sequence derives from a woman aged 45-59 years with HIV. The chain couples TRBV5-1 to TRBJ1-3; D gene unclear. The specimen comprised unsorted PBMCs, sampled 1.2 years after starting antiretroviral therapy. CDR3 coding DNA: TGCGCCAGCAGCTTGGCTCGGGATTTCGGTTCTGGAAACACCATATATTTT. This encodes CASSLARDFGSGNTIYF.